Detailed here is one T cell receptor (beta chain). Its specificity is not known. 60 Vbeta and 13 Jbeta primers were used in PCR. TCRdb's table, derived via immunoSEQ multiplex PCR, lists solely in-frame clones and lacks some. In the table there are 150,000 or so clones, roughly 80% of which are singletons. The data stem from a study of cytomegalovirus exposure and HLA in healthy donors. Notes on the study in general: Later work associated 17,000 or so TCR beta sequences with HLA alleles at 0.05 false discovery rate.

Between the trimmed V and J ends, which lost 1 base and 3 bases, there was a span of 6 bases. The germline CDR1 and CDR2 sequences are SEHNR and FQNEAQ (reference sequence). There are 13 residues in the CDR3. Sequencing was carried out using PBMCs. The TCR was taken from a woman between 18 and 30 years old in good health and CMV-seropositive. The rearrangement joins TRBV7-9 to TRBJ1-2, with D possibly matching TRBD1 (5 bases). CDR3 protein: CASSLVGDYGYTF. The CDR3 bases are TGTGCCAGCAGCTTAGTAGGGGACTATGGCTACACCTTC.